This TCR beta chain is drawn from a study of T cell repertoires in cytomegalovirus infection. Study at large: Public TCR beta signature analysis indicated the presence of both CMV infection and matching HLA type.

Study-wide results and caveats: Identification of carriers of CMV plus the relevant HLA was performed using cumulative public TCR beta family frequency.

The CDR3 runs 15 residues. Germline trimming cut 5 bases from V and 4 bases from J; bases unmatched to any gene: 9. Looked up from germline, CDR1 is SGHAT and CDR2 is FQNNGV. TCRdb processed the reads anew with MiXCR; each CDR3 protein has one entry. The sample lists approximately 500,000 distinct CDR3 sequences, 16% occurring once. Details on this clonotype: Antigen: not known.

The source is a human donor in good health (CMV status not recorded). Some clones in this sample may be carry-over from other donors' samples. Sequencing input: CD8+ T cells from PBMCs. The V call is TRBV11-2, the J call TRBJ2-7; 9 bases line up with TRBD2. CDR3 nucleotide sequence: TGTGCCAGCAGCCTCGGGATAGCGGGGGCGTACGAGCAGTACTTC. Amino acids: CASSLGIAGAYEQYF. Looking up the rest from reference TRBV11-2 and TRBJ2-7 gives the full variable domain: EAGVAQSPRYKIIEKRQSVAFWCNPISGHATLYWYQQILGQGPKLLIQFQNNGVVDDSQLPKDRFSAERLKGVDSTLKIQPAKLEDSAVYLCASSLGIAGAYEQYFGPGTRLTVT.